Presented here are 15 T cell receptor beta chains from one specimen sequenced in a study of blood T cell repertoires in COVID-19. Sequencing was performed with immunoSEQ multiplex PCR; in TCRdb, only in-frame clones are kept and a portion is missing. The data contain about 170,000 clones, around 90% of them singletons. The sequenced material came from peripheral blood. All receptors derive from a man between 45 and 60 years old who had recovered from COVID-19.

This chain uses TRBV5-6 with TRBJ2-3; TRBD2 aligns across 10 bases. There are 15 residues in the CDR3. Germline CDR1 and CDR2: SGHDT and YYEEEE. Losses at the gene ends were 4 bases for V and 0 bases for J; bases not matched to a gene: 2. CDR3 in amino acids: CASSLLAGSTDTQYF. CDR3 sequence (DNA): TGTGCCAGCAGCCTACTAGCGGGGAGCACAGATACGCAGTATTTT.

The chain has TRBV12-3 or TRBV12-4 and TRBJ1-1; 8 bases are a match to TRBD1. V dropped 6 bases and J dropped 7; count of bases not matched to a gene: 4. The CDR3 is 12 residues long. The CDR3 protein is CASSRGQGEAFF. The CDR3 DNA sequence: TGTGCCAGCAGCCGAGGACAGGGTGAAGCTTTCTTT.

The chain joins TRBV3-1 (or the pseudogene TRBV3-2) to TRBJ2-3, with 9 bases identical to TRBD2. The CDR3 extends over 15 amino acids. Germline loops: CDR1 LGHDT, CDR2 YNNKEL (reference sequence). The J segment lost 2 bases and the V segment lost 2 bases, leaving 2 bases of the junction unmatched. Here the CDR3 DNA reads TGTGCCAGCAGCCAACTAGCGGGGCTCACAGATACGCAGTATTTT. Protein product: CASSQLAGLTDTQYF.

The chain links TRBV7-2 to TRBJ2-7; D ambiguous. The germline V gene encodes CDR1 SGHTA and CDR2 FQGNSA. This CDR3 comprises 14 residues. V lost 5 bases to trimming and J lost 2 bases, with 13 bases between them. In DNA form, the CDR3 reads TGTGCCAGCAGCCCCCCCGGTAGTCCCTACGAGCAGTACTTC. Its translation: CASSPPGSPYEQYF.

V is TRBV9 and J is TRBJ2-1, with 9 nucleotides matching TRBD2. V trimming: 0 bases; J trimming: 4 bases; junction bases outside the gene matches: 2. This CDR3 has 15 residues. Looked up from germline, CDR1 is SGDLS and CDR2 is YYNGEE. DNA for the CDR3: TGTGCCAGCAGCGTAGCTAGCGGGAATTACAATGAGCAGTTCTTC. Its protein is CASSVASGNYNEQFF.

The CDR3 is CASRQGEGTEAFF. As DNA, the CDR3 is TGTGCCAGCAGACAGGGGGAAGGGACTGAAGCTTTCTTT. This chain uses TRBV2 with TRBJ1-1; 8 bases are a match to TRBD1. V lost 6 bases and J lost 5; bases outside the gene matches: 5. The CDR3 is made up of 13 amino acids. From germline, CDR1 is SNHLY and CDR2 FYNNEI.

As DNA, the CDR3 is TGTGCCAGCTCACCACCTTACGGTTCTGGGGCCAACGTCCTGACTTTC. It is translated as CASSPPYGSGANVLTF. The chain joins TRBV18 to TRBJ2-6; D is ambiguous. Germline V gene data show CDR1 as KGHSH and CDR2 as LQKENI. The V end was cut by 0 bases, the J end by 1 base, with 7 bases between. This CDR3 is 16 amino acids long.

The chain links TRBV2 to TRBJ1-5, with TRBD1 matching 11 bases. The CDR3 is 15 amino acids. Looked up from germline, CDR1 is SNHLY and CDR2 is FYNNEI. Trimming at V came to 5 bases and at J to 5 bases, leaving 5 bases not matched to a gene. The CDR3 spells CASSRTGGKDQPQHF. The CDR3 DNA follows: TGTGCCAGCAGTCGGACAGGGGGCAAGGATCAGCCCCAGCATTTT.

This clone has a handful of counts. The V and J genes are TRBV1 and TRBJ1-4. TRBV1 is marked as a pseudogene. The CDR3 loop spans 13 amino acids. CDR3 loop: CTSSQVHRGKLFF. CDR3 nucleotides: TGCACCAGCAGCCAAGTCCACCGGGGAAAACTGTTTTTT.

V usage is TRBV27 and J usage is TRBJ1-5; 7 bases fit TRBD1. In germline, CDR1 is MNHEY, CDR2 SMNVEV (reference sequence). CDR3 length: 13 amino acids. V lost 4 bases, J lost 9 bases, and 6 bases stayed unmatched. The CDR3 region has the DNA TGTGCCAGCAGTTGGGACAGCACTTGGCCCCAGCATTTT. It specifies CASSWDSTWPQHF.

V gene TRBV25-1 combines with J gene TRBJ1-6, with 8 bases matching TRBD1. Germline CDR1 reads MGHDK; CDR2 reads SYGVNS. J gave up 7 bases and V 4 bases, and 6 bases lay outside the gene matches. This CDR3 is 15 amino acids long. This CDR3 is CASSGRQGSNSPLHF. Written as DNA, the CDR3 is TGTGCCAGCAGTGGCCGACAGGGGTCGAATTCACCCCTCCACTTT. The full variable domain, its missing parts supplied by reference TRBV25-1 and TRBJ1-6, is EADIYQTPRYLVIGTGKKITLECSQTMGHDKMYWYQQDPGMELHLIHYSYGVNSTEKGDLSSESTVSRIRTEHFPLTLESARPSHTSQYLCASSGRQGSNSPLHFGNGTRLTVT.

The CDR3 is CASSLQENTEAFF. The CDR3 DNA reads as TGCGCCAGCAGCTTACAGGAGAACACTGAAGCTTTCTTT. The gene calls are TRBV5-1 and TRBJ1-1; D is possibly TRBD1 (5 bases). The V gene's germline CDR1 is SGHRS and CDR2 YFSETQ. The CDR3 sequence is 13 residues long. The ends were cut back, 2 bases at V and 1 base at J, with 6 bases in the middle.

The chain combines TRBV7-9 with TRBJ1-1; unclear D gene. The CDR3 has 15 residues. CDR1 is SEHNR, CDR2 FQNEAQ, per germline (reference sequence). V gave up 1 base and J gave up 8 bases, with 17 bases separating them. In nucleotides, the CDR3 is TGTGCCAGCAGCTTAGGTCCGACGGCAACTACCGAAGCTTTCTTT. Translating gives CASSLGPTATTEAFF.

This chain joins TRBV7-8 and TRBJ2-3, with D tentatively TRBD2 (6 bases). The germline CDR1 and CDR2 sequences are SGHVS and FQNEAQ. This CDR3 region has 16 residues. Deletions cut 5 bases from V and 0 bases from J, with 15 bases between. This chain's CDR3 is CASSPYIGTSTDTQYF. The CDR3 DNA sequence: TGTGCCAGCAGCCCATACATTGGGACTAGCACAGATACGCAGTATTTT.

The chain joins TRBV10-3 to TRBJ1-1; D uncertain. CDR3 length: 13 amino acids. Germline V CDR1 and CDR2: ENHRY, SYGVKD. Trimming pared 2 bases from V and 5 bases from J, leaving 9 bases between. The CDR3 DNA reads as TGTGCCATCAGTGAGCTAAAACTTACTGAAGCTTTCTTT. Its protein is CAISELKLTEAFF.